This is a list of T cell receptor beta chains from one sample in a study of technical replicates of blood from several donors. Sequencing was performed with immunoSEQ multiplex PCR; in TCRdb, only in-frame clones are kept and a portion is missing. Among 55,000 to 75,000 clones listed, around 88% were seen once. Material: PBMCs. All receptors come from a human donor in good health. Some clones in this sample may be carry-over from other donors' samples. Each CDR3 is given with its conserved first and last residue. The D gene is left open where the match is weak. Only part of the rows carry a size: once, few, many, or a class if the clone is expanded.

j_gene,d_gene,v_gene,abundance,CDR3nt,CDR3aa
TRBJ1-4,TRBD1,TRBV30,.,TGTGCCTGGGGACGCGACAGGGTCGGGGAAAAACTGTTTTTT,CAWGRDRVGEKLFF
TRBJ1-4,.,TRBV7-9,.,TGTGCCAGCAGCTCCCGGGAGGCTAATGAAAAACTGTTTTTT,CASSSREANEKLFF
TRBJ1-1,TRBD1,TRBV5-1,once,TGCGCCAGCAGCCCGCCGGGACAGGGATATGAAGCTTTCTTT,CASSPPGQGYEAFF
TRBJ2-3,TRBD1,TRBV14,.,TGTGCCAGCAGCCAAGATCTGGGACAGGGAACAGATACGCAGTATTTT,CASSQDLGQGTDTQYF
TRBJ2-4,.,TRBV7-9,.,TGTGCCAGCAGCCCGCCTTACAGGGTGGGAAACATTCAGTACTTC,CASSPPYRVGNIQYF
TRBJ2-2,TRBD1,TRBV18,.,TGTGCCAGCTCACCGAGACAGGGGGCAGGCGGGGAGCTGTTTTTT,CASSPRQGAGGELFF
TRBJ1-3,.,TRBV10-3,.,TGTGCCTCTTCAAAGGGTCCCGACAGTTTTGGCTCTGGAAACACCATATATTTT,CASSKGPDSFGSGNTIYF
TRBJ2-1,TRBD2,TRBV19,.,TGTGCCAGTAGTGTCCACGGGAGGAACAATGAGCAGTTCTTC,CASSVHGRNNEQFF
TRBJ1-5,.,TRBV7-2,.,TGTGCCAGCAGTAGCGCGGGACTTTACAATCAGCCCCAGCATTTT,CASSSAGLYNQPQHF
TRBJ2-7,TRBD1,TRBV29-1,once,TGCAGCGTCCGACAGGGATCAACCTACGAGCAGTACTTC,CSVRQGSTYEQYF
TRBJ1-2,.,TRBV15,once,TGTGCCACCAGCAGAGCGAGACAGTATAACTATGGCTACACCTTC,CATSRARQYNYGYTF
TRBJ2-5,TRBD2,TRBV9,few,TGTGCCAGCAGCGCTTTCGCCGGGGGGAACCAAGAGACCCAGTACTTC,CASSAFAGGNQETQYF
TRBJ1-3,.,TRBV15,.,TGTGCCACCAGCATAGGGGTCTCTGGAAACACCATATATTTT,CATSIGVSGNTIYF
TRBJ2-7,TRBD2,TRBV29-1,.,TGCAGCGTTGTTCCGGGGGGGCCTGACTACGAGCAGTACTTC,CSVVPGGPDYEQYF
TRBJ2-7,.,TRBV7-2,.,TGTGCCAGCAGCTTAGTCGTTGCTAGCGTCTACGAGCAGTACTTC,CASSLVVASVYEQYF
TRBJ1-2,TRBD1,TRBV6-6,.,TGTGCCAGCAGGTCGACCGGGACAGGGACCCACACCTTC,CASRSTGTGTHTF
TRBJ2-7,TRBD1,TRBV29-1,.,TGCAGCGTGGGACAGGGGGTTCGTGTCGAGCAGTACTTC,CSVGQGVRVEQYF
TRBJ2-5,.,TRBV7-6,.,TGTGCCAGCAGCTTAGGCCCCAGTTGGACCCAGTACTTC,CASSLGPSWTQYF
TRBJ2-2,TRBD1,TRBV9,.,TGTGCCAGCAGCGCACCGGGACAGGGAGTCGGGGAGCTGTTTTTT,CASSAPGQGVGELFF
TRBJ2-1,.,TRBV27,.,TGTGCCAGCAGACTTTACAGGCAGCGATCCTACAATGAGCAGTTCTTC,CASRLYRQRSYNEQFF
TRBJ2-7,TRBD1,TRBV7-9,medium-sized,TGTGCCAGCAGTCTACAGGGGGACTACGAGCAGTACTTC,CASSLQGDYEQYF
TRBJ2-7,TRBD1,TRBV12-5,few,TGTGCTAGTGGCGGGACAGCAAGGTCCTACGAGCAGTACTTC,CASGGTARSYEQYF
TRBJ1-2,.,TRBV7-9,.,TGTGCCAGCAGCCTCCCCACGGCGCATAGGAGGTATGGCTACACCTTC,CASSLPTAHRRYGYTF
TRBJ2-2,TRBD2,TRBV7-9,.,TGTGCCAGCAGCGCACTAGCGGGATCTACCGGGGAGCTGTTTTTT,CASSALAGSTGELFF
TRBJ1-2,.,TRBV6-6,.,TGTGCCAGCAGCCAACCGTCGGGGGGCTATGGCTACACCTTC,CASSQPSGGYGYTF
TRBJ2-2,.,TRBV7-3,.,TGTGCCAGCAGCTTATCTTCGGCCGGGGAGCTGTTTTTT,CASSLSSAGELFF
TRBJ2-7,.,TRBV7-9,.,TGTGCCAGCAGCTTAAGTCGTGGGACAAATTACGAGCAGTACTTC,CASSLSRGTNYEQYF
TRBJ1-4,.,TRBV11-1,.,TGTGCCAGCAGTGACCGCGGAGCAACTAATGAAAAACTGTTTTTT,CASSDRGATNEKLFF
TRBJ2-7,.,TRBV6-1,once,TGTGCCAGCGGAGCAGGGATTTGGGAGCAGTACTTC,CASGAGIWEQYF
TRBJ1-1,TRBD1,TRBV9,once,TGTGCCAGCAGCGCAGGGACAGGGGGGGGCACTGAAGCTTTCTTT,CASSAGTGGGTEAFF
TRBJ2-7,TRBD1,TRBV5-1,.,TGCGCCAGCAGCTTCTACAGGGGATCCTACGAGCAGTACTTC,CASSFYRGSYEQYF
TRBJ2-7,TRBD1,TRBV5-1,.,TGCGCCAGCAGGACCGGGACAGGGTCCCTCGAGCAGTACTTC,CASRTGTGSLEQYF
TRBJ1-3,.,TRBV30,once,TGTGCCTGGAGTGTTGACACTGGAAACACCATATATTTT,CAWSVDTGNTIYF
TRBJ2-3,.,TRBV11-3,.,TGTGCCAGCAGCTTAGACGGGGTCTCGGGGGAGGATACGCAGTATTTT,CASSLDGVSGEDTQYF
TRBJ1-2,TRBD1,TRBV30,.,TGTGCCTGGGACAGGGTTAACTATGGCTACACCTTC,CAWDRVNYGYTF
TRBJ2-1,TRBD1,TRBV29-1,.,TGCAGCGTTGAAGGCGTCGGGACAGGGAACCCTGAGCAGTTCTTC,CSVEGVGTGNPEQFF
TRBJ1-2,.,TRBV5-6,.,TGTGCCAGCAGCTTGGGGCTGAACTATGGCTACACCTTC,CASSLGLNYGYTF
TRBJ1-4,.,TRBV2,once,TGTGCCAGCAGTGAGCGGGCAGGAGAACTGTTTTTT,CASSERAGELFF
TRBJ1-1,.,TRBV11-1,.,TGTGCCAGCAGCCCCCCTGGAACAGGAGAAGCTTTCTTT,CASSPPGTGEAFF
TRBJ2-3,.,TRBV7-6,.,TGTGCCAGCAGCTCAAATACATGGGGCCCGGAGCAGTATTTT,CASSSNTWGPEQYF
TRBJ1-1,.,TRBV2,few,TGTGCCAGCAGTCGAAGGGACAAAACGAACACTGAAGCTTTCTTT,CASSRRDKTNTEAFF
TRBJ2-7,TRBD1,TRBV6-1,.,TGTGCCAGCAGTTTTACGGACAGGGTGGGTGAGCAGTACTTC,CASSFTDRVGEQYF
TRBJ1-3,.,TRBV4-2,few,TGTGCCAGCAGCCAAGAAGGGGGAGGGGCAGGAAACACCATATATTTT,CASSQEGGGAGNTIYF
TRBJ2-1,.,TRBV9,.,TGTGCCAGCAGCGCAGCCATCGGGGGATACAATGAGCAGTTCTTC,CASSAAIGGYNEQFF
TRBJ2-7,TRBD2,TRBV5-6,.,TGTGCCAGCAGCTTGGAGTCCGCTAGCGGGAGCGAGCAGTACTTC,CASSLESASGSEQYF
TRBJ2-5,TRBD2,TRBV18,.,TGTGCCAGCTCACCACGAAGACTAGCGGGAGCCCGGGAGGAGACCCAGTACTTC,CASSPRRLAGAREETQYF
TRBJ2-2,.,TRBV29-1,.,TGCAGCGCTGTTGAGGGAGATGCGTTTGAGGAGCTGTTTTTT,CSAVEGDAFEELFF
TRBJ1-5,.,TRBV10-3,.,TGTGCCATCAGTGATAGGGTCTCAGGGTTGGGTCAGCCCCAGCATTTT,CAISDRVSGLGQPQHF
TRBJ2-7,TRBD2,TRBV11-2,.,TGTGCCAGCAGCTCCGGGGGGACCAGCTACGAGCAGTACTTC,CASSSGGTSYEQYF
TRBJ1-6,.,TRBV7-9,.,TGTGCCAGCAGCCTTTCGGGTAATTCACCCCTCCACTTT,CASSLSGNSPLHF